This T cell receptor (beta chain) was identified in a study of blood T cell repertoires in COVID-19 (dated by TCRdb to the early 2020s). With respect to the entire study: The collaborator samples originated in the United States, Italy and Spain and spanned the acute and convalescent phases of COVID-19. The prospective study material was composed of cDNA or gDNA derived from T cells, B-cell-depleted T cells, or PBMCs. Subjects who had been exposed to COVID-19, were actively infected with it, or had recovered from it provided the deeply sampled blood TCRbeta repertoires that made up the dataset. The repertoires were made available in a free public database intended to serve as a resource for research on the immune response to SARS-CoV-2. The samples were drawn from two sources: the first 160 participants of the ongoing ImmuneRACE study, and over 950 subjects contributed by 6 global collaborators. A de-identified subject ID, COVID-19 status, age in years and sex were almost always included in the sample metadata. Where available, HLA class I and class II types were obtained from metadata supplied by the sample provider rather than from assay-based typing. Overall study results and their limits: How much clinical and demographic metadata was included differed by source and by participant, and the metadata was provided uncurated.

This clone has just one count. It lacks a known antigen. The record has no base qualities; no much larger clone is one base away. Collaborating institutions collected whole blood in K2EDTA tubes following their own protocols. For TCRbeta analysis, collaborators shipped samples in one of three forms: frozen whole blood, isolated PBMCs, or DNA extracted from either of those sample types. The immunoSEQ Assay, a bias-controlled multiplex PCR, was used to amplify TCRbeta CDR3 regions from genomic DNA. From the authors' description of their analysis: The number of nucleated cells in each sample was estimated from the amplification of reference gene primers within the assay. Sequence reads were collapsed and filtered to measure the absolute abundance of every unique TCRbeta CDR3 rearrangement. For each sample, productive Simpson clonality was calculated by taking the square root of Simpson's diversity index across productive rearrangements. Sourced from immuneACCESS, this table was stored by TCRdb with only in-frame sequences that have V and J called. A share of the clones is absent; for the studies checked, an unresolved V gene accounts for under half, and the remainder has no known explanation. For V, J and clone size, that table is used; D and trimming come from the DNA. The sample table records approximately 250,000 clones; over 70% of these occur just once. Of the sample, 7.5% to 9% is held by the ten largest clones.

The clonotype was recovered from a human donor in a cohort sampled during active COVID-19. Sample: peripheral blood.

The sequence in DNA is TGTGCCAGCAGCTTTAAAGATACGCAGTATTTT. Translated, it gives CASSFKDTQYF. The chain is assembled from TRBV7-2 and TRBJ2-3, with no confidently assigned D gene. CDR1 SGHTA and CDR2 FQGNSA are derived from the germline V gene. The CDR3 contains 11 residues, cysteine and phenylalanine counted. Solely the CDR3 DNA is kept, with 33 bases framed from the first base. V is reduced by 3 bases and J by 5 bases, leaving a spacing of 3 bases between them.